The 9 T cell receptor beta chains below all came from one sample that was sequenced in a study of T cell responses to AZD1222 COVID-19 vaccine. Clones were sequenced by immunoSEQ multiplex PCR, and TCRdb holds only the in-frame ones, with some missing. This sample has about 160,000 clones, with 92% found just once. The sample consisted of peripheral blood, taken 28 days after the second AZD1222 dose. The receptor set was obtained from an adult who received the AZD1222 COVID-19 vaccine.

The chain is built from TRBV28 and TRBJ1-3, with a tentative D call TRBD1 (6 bases). Looked up from germline, CDR1 is MDHEN and CDR2 is SYDVKM. V shed 3 bases and J shed 0 bases, with 24 bases lying between them. The CDR3 runs to 20 residues. The CDR3 DNA sequence: TGTGCCAGCAGTTTTATACTAACTAAAACGACAGGAGGCTCTGGAAACACCATATATTTT. Protein: CASSFILTKTTGGSGNTIYF.

The chain is built from TRBV12-3 or TRBV12-4 and TRBJ2-1, with D hard to call. The CDR3 runs to 12 residues. Trimming shortened V by 7 bases and J by 5 bases, and 9 bases separated the two germline ends. CDR3 sequence: CASTHSDNEQFF. As DNA, the CDR3 is TGTGCCAGCACTCATAGTGACAATGAGCAGTTCTTC.

The V call is TRBV6-5, the J call TRBJ1-5; D unclear. Germline V gene lookup returns CDR1 MNHEY and CDR2 SVGAGI. CDR3 length equals 14 residues. V lost 5 bases, J lost 2 bases, and 10 bases lay in between. The CDR3 reads CASSTSEGNQPQHF. The CDR3 nucleotides are TGTGCCAGCAGTACCTCGGAGGGCAATCAGCCCCAGCATTTT.

The gene calls are TRBV3-1 (or the pseudogene TRBV3-2) and TRBJ1-5; D not resolved. The germline V gene has CDR1 LGHDT and CDR2 YNNKEL (reference sequence). The germline V and J ends were trimmed by 5 bases and 5 bases, with 10 bases remaining between them. This CDR3 region has 13 residues. The CDR3 region has the DNA TGTGCCAGCAGCTGGGAGGGCGATCAGCCCCAGCATTTT. It encodes CASSWEGDQPQHF.

As for this clone: A read error may produce the germline difference seen at one junction end. This chain connects TRBV7-7 to TRBJ1-4; 7 nucleotides match TRBD1. This CDR3 comprises 15 residues. Germline V CDR1 and CDR2: SSHAT, FNYEAQ (reference sequence). CDR3 protein: CASRLDRFENEKLFF. CDR3 DNA: TGTGCTAGCAGGCTGGACAGGTTCGAGAATGAAAAACTGTTTTTT.

The J gene is TRBJ2-2, the V gene TRBV2; 7 bases map to TRBD1. Losses at the gene ends were 7 bases for V and 0 bases for J; bases not matched to a gene: 5. The germline gives CDR1 SNHLY, CDR2 FYNNEI. The CDR3 extends over 15 amino acids. CDR3 nucleotides: TGTGCCAGCATCACCGACAGGGCGAACACCGGGGAGCTGTTTTTT. Protein product: CASITDRANTGELFF.

Here the CDR3 reads CAISESRRQGYGYTF. CDR3 DNA sequence: TGTGCCATCAGTGAGTCGCGGAGACAGGGCTATGGCTACACCTTC. V and J are TRBV10-3 and TRBJ1-2; TRBD1 matches at 7 bases. CDR3 length: 15 residues. V shed 0 bases, J shed 4 bases, and the junction held 5 bases outside the gene matches. Per the germline V gene, CDR1 is ENHRY and CDR2 is SYGVKD.

V gene TRBV5-1 combines with J gene TRBJ1-1, with D possibly TRBD1 on 6 matching bases. Germline values: CDR1 SGHRS, CDR2 YFSETQ. V lost 0 bases, J lost 2 bases, and 11 bases lay in between. The CDR3 sequence is 15 residues long. For the CDR3, the DNA is TGCGCCAGCAGCTTGGGGGCAGGGGTCAACACTGAAGCTTTCTTT. Encoded protein: CASSLGAGVNTEAFF.

This rearrangement joins TRBV30 to TRBJ1-4; D unclear. The CDR3 length is 11 residues. The germline V gene has CDR1 GTSNPN and CDR2 SVGIG (reference sequence). V lost 5 bases, J lost 13 bases, and 14 bases lay in between. In nucleotides, the CDR3 is TGTGCCTGGGGATCCTTTCCCGGACTGTTTTTT. It translates to CAWGSFPGLFF. The full variable domain, its missing parts supplied by reference TRBV30 and TRBJ1-4, is SQTIHQWPATLVQPVGSPLSLECTVEGTSNPNLYWYRQAAGRGLQLLFYSVGIGQISSEVPQNLSASRPQDRQFILSSKKLLLSDSGFYLCAWGSFPGLFFGSGTQLSVL.